The 30 T cell receptor beta chains in this list originate from one sample, sequenced in a study of patients and donors after allogeneic stem cell transplantation. TCRdb re-derived calls from the RT-PCR reads in MiXCR, one entry per CDR3 protein. The data hold about 960,000 distinct CDR3 sequences, with about 20% observed a single time. The specimen sequenced was blood, either unsorted or a sorted T cell fraction (not recorded which). These receptors were collected from a human donor who was either an allogeneic HSCT recipient or a stem cell or donor lymphocyte infusion donor (not recorded which). It is not recorded whose cells these are; they may come from a transplant donor.

This clonotype was found many times. This chain connects TRBV10-3 to TRBJ2-7; TRBD2 agrees at 12 bases. Germline V gene lookup returns CDR1 ENHRY and CDR2 SYGVKD. V lost 2 bases and J lost 3; bases outside the gene matches: 11. The CDR3 has 18 amino acids. The CDR3 loop is CAISEGLAGRGLHYEQYF. In nucleotides, the CDR3 is TGTGCCATCAGTGAGGGACTAGCGGGACGGGGCCTGCACTACGAGCAGTACTTC.

The table lists this clonotype with a few counts. The V and J genes are TRBV20-1 and TRBJ1-6; maybe TRBD1 (6 bases). Trimming pared 6 bases from V and 9 bases from J, leaving 15 bases between. CDR3 length equals 13 residues. Germline V gives CDR1 DFQATT, CDR2 SNEGSKA (reference sequence). CDR3 nucleotides: TGCAGTGCGCCTACCAGGGGTGCTTCACCCCTCCACTTT. Translating it yields CSAPTRGASPLHF.

This clonotype was seen a few times. CDR3 coding DNA: TGCGCCAGTTCGACGGGACTTAAATACGAGCAGTACTTC. It is translated as CASSTGLKYEQYF. This chain joins TRBV5-1 and TRBJ2-7, with D maybe TRBD2 (6 bases). The CDR3 length is 13 residues. The germline CDR1 and CDR2 sequences are SGHRS and YFSETQ. Trimming cost V 8 bases and J 4 bases, with 16 bases left between them.

The rearrangement links TRBV2 to TRBJ2-5, with 14 bases identical to TRBD2. Per germline, CDR1 SNHLY and CDR2 FYNNEI. J gave up 1 base and V 5 bases, and 9 bases lay outside the gene matches. The CDR3 runs to 18 residues. CDR3 sequence (DNA): TGTGCCAGCAGTTATGGACTAGCGGGGGGAAGTTCCCAAGAGACCCAGTACTTC. Protein sequence: CASSYGLAGGSSQETQYF.

Only a few counts were recorded for this clonotype. The J gene is TRBJ2-1, the V gene TRBV7-9, with D possibly matching TRBD1 (6 bases). Germline CDR1 reads SEHNR; CDR2 reads FQNEAQ (reference sequence). V dropped 6 bases and J dropped 4 bases, with 10 bases sitting between them. CDR3 size: 13 residues. DNA for the CDR3: TGTGCCAGCAGTGATACAGGGTACAATGAGCAGTTCTTC. Translation: CASSDTGYNEQFF.

The rearrangement joins TRBV5-1 to TRBJ2-7; TRBD1 might be the D (6 bases). CDR1 and CDR2 (germline): SGHRS, YFSETQ. Trimming took off 3 bases at V and 7 bases at J, with 8 bases between the two ends. This CDR3 comprises 11 residues. This CDR3 reads CASSSGTEQYF. In DNA form, the CDR3 reads TGCGCCAGCAGCTCGGGGACAGAGCAGTACTTC.

The chain has TRBV2 and TRBJ2-3; D is possibly TRBD2 (6 bases). The CDR3 loop spans 16 amino acids. V was trimmed by 6 bases and J by 4 bases, leaving 20 bases between them. CDR1 is SNHLY, CDR2 FYNNEI, per germline. The CDR3 bases are TGTGCCAGCAGGCGGGGAGGTAGCAGGGCGGCAGATACGCAGTATTTT. Amino acid sequence: CASRRGGSRAADTQYF.

J is TRBJ2-2 and V is TRBV5-1, with TRBD2 matching over 7 bases. Germline values: CDR1 SGHRS, CDR2 YFSETQ. V trimming: 1 base; J trimming: 1 base; junction bases outside the gene matches: 4. CDR3 length: 16 residues. DNA for the CDR3: TGCGCCAGCAGCTTGAAGGCTAGCGGGAACACCGGGGAGCTGTTTTTT. Residues: CASSLKASGNTGELFF.

This clonotype was seen a few times. V gene TRBV20-1 combines with J gene TRBJ2-3, with 13 bases aligning to TRBD2. This CDR3 has 15 residues. V lost 2 bases to trimming and J lost 4 bases; unmatched junction nucleotides: 3. In germline, CDR1 is DFQATT, CDR2 SNEGSKA (reference sequence). CDR3 sequence reads: CSARILAGGPDTQYF. CDR3 DNA: TGCAGTGCTAGAATACTAGCGGGGGGGCCAGATACGCAGTATTTT.

This clonotype occurred a few times. The genes are TRBV7-9 and TRBJ2-5; D is uncertain. Trimming shortened V by 4 bases and J by 0 bases, and 12 bases separated the two germline ends. Looked up from germline, CDR1 is SEHNR and CDR2 is FQNEAQ (reference sequence). The CDR3 sequence is 15 residues long. This CDR3 is CASSSPLDNQETQYF. The CDR3, as DNA: TGTGCCAGCAGCTCCCCCCTCGACAACCAAGAGACCCAGTACTTC. The variable domain in full, with the rest retrieved from reference TRBV7-9 and TRBJ2-5, is DTGVSQNPRHKITKRGQNVTFRCDPISEHNRLYWYRQTLGQGPEFLTYFQNEAQLEKSRLLSDRFSAERPKGSFSTLEIQRTEQGDSAMYLCASSSPLDNQETQYFGPGTRLLVL.

This clonotype was recorded a few times. The DNA of the CDR3 is TGTGCCAGCAGCTCCAGACAGGGGAGCATGAACACTGAAGCTTTCTTT. Amino acid sequence: CASSSRQGSMNTEAFF. This chain joins TRBV7-9 and TRBJ1-1, with 8 bases that match TRBD1. The V segment lost 4 bases and the J segment 0 bases; nucleotides outside the gene matches: 7. Germline values: CDR1 SEHNR, CDR2 FQNEAQ (reference sequence). This CDR3 comprises 16 residues.

A few counts support this clonotype. The chain uses TRBV27 and TRBJ1-5; no firm D call. The V end lost 2 bases, the J end lost 4 bases, and 15 bases lay between the germline ends. Germline CDR1 MNHEY, CDR2 SMNVEV (reference sequence). The CDR3 spans 16 residues. The CDR3 DNA reads TGTGCCAGCAGTTTAGAAGCAAGCAAAATTAATCAGCCCCAGCATTTT. Its translation: CASSLEASKINQPQHF.

This chain joins TRBV29-1 and TRBJ1-1; a possible D gene is TRBD1 (6 bases). V was trimmed by 0 bases and J by 0 bases, leaving 23 bases between them. Germline loops: CDR1 SQVTM, CDR2 ANQGSEA. The CDR3 contains 19 residues. The CDR3 loop reads CSVEEGWPRDTSMNTEAFF. DNA of the CDR3: TGCAGCGTTGAAGAAGGGTGGCCCCGGGACACCAGCATGAACACTGAAGCTTTCTTT.

This clonotype has only a few counts. The J gene is TRBJ1-1, the V gene TRBV7-9; no firm D call. Trimming stripped 8 bases from V and 2 bases from J, with 12 bases between. Germline V gives CDR1 SEHNR, CDR2 FQNEAQ (reference sequence). The CDR3 consists of 13 residues. The CDR3 bases are TGTGCCAGCGTGTTGCAGTCTAACACTGAAGCTTTCTTT. Amino acid sequence: CASVLQSNTEAFF.

This clonotype has more than one count but fewer than ten. V and J are TRBV28 and TRBJ1-5; D not resolved. Per germline, CDR1 MDHEN and CDR2 SYDVKM. This CDR3 comprises 13 residues. V was clipped by 6 bases and J by 7 bases, with 13 bases between them. CDR3 loop: CASSGGWNQPQHF. The CDR3 region has the DNA TGTGCCAGCAGCGGAGGGTGGAACCAGCCCCAGCATTTT.

The chain combines TRBV5-1 with TRBJ2-7, with 7 bases that match TRBD1. V was pared by 4 bases and J by 4 bases, with 11 bases of the junction left unmatched. In germline, CDR1 is SGHRS, CDR2 YFSETQ. The CDR3 contains 15 residues. The CDR3 DNA is TGCGCCAGCAGCACACGGACAGGCAGGGCGTACGAGCAGTACTTC. Protein: CASSTRTGRAYEQYF. Full variable domain (rest looked up from reference TRBV5-1 and TRBJ2-7): KAGVTQTPRYLIKTRGQQVTLSCSPISGHRSVSWYQQTPGQGLQFLFEYFSETQRNKGNFPGRFSGRQFSNSRSEMNVSTLELGDSALYLCASSTRTGRAYEQYFGPGTRLTVT.

This clonotype was counted between two and nine times. This chain uses TRBV5-1 with TRBJ1-5, with D unresolved. With 3 bases removed from V and 0 bases from J, the gap between germline ends came to 10 bases. CDR3 length: 15 amino acids. Germline-derived CDR1 and CDR2 are SGHRS and YFSETQ. CDR3 in DNA: TGCGCCAGCAGCTCCTCCGAATTTAGCAATCAGCCCCAGCATTTT. As protein: CASSSSEFSNQPQHF. Together with reference TRBV5-1 and TRBJ1-5, the CDR3 gives the full variable domain: KAGVTQTPRYLIKTRGQQVTLSCSPISGHRSVSWYQQTPGQGLQFLFEYFSETQRNKGNFPGRFSGRQFSNSRSEMNVSTLELGDSALYLCASSSSEFSNQPQHFGDGTRLSIL.

This clonotype appeared a few times. V gene TRBV5-1 combines with J gene TRBJ1-1, with D perhaps matching TRBD1 (5 bases). Germline-derived CDR1 and CDR2 are SGHRS and YFSETQ. The V end was cut by 1 base, the J end by 0 bases, with 13 bases between. There are 16 residues in the CDR3. In nucleotides, the CDR3 is TGCGCCAGCAGCTTGAGCGGGGGAGGGATGAACACTGAAGCTTTCTTT. The encoded protein is CASSLSGGGMNTEAFF.

This clonotype was observed a few times. The V gene is TRBV7-9, the J gene TRBJ2-7, with 12 bases identical to TRBD2. Germline V gene sequence: CDR1 SEHNR, CDR2 FQNEAQ (reference sequence). J lost 2 bases, V lost 5 bases, and 4 bases had no gene match. The CDR3 is 15 amino acids. CDR3 loop: CASSPRTSGAYEQYF. In nucleotides, the CDR3 is TGTGCCAGCAGCCCCCGGACTAGCGGGGCCTACGAGCAGTACTTC. The variable domain in full, with the rest retrieved from reference TRBV7-9 and TRBJ2-7, is DTGVSQNPRHKITKRGQNVTFRCDPISEHNRLYWYRQTLGQGPEFLTYFQNEAQLEKSRLLSDRFSAERPKGSFSTLEIQRTEQGDSAMYLCASSPRTSGAYEQYFGPGTRLTVT.

This clonotype was observed a handful of times. The chain combines TRBV24-1 with TRBJ2-2, with TRBD1 matching over 7 bases. Germline V lookup: CDR1 KGHDR, CDR2 SFDVKD. V lost 5 bases to trimming and J lost 3 bases; unmatched junction nucleotides: 5. The CDR3 totals 15 residues. CDR3 in DNA: TGTGCCACCAGTGGACAGGGTGGGGACACCGGGGAGCTGTTTTTT. As protein: CATSGQGGDTGELFF.

This clonotype was counted a few times. The J gene is TRBJ2-2, the V gene TRBV20-1, with D possibly matching TRBD2 (6 bases). Germline CDR1 reads DFQATT; CDR2 reads SNEGSKA (reference sequence). Trimming stripped 0 bases from V and 0 bases from J, with 11 bases between. This CDR3 spans 16 amino acids. The CDR3 spells CSARDPGVSNTGELFF. Here the CDR3 DNA reads TGCAGTGCTAGAGATCCGGGGGTATCGAACACCGGGGAGCTGTTTTTT.

The V call is TRBV10-3, the J call TRBJ2-3; 7 nucleotides match TRBD1. The V gene end was trimmed by 8 bases and the J gene end by 0 bases; junction bases not matched to a gene: 11. CDR1 and CDR2 from the germline V gene are ENHRY and SYGVKD. This CDR3 contains 16 residues. The CDR3 spells CAIRGTEHSSTDTQYF. Written as DNA, the CDR3 is TGTGCCATCCGTGGGACAGAACATTCTAGCACAGATACGCAGTATTTT.

This clonotype has ten or more counts. V gene TRBV12-3 or TRBV12-4 combines with J gene TRBJ2-3; no reliable D call. Trimming pared 3 bases from V and 3 bases from J, leaving 7 bases between. The CDR3 consists of 13 residues. Here the CDR3 reads CASSFGNTDTQYF. CDR3 sequence (DNA): TGTGCCAGCAGTTTCGGTAATACAGATACGCAGTATTTT.

The chain joins TRBV12-3 or TRBV12-4 to TRBJ1-1, with a tentative D call TRBD1 (6 bases). The CDR3 sequence is 14 residues long. Trimming removed 4 bases from V and 7 bases from J, with 16 bases in between. CDR3 residues: CASSSIPDRIEAFF. The CDR3 region has the DNA TGTGCCAGCAGTTCAATACCAGACAGGATTGAAGCTTTCTTT.

The CDR3 sequence is CATSDLGPGSTDTQYF. CDR3 coding DNA: TGTGCCACCAGTGATTTAGGGCCAGGGAGCACAGATACGCAGTATTTT. The chain joins TRBV24-1 to TRBJ2-3; D is possibly TRBD1 (5 bases). CDR1 KGHDR and CDR2 SFDVKD come from the germline V gene. V lost 1 base and J lost 0, with 10 bases in between. The CDR3 sequence is 16 residues long.

This clonotype was recorded many times. V and J are TRBV7-9 and TRBJ2-1, with D possibly being TRBD1 (6 bases). Trimming pared 2 bases from V and 3 bases from J, leaving 11 bases between. Germline V CDR1 and CDR2: SEHNR, FQNEAQ (reference sequence). This CDR3 comprises 15 residues. The CDR3 loop is CASSLLGASYNEQFF. CDR3 nucleotide sequence: TGTGCCAGCAGCTTATTGGGGGCTAGCTACAATGAGCAGTTCTTC. The full variable domain, its missing parts supplied by reference TRBV7-9 and TRBJ2-1, is DTGVSQNPRHKITKRGQNVTFRCDPISEHNRLYWYRQTLGQGPEFLTYFQNEAQLEKSRLLSDRFSAERPKGSFSTLEIQRTEQGDSAMYLCASSLLGASYNEQFFGPGTRLTVL.

The table lists this clonotype with a few counts. This sequence joins TRBV9 and TRBJ2-2, with 8 bases that match TRBD1. The J segment lost 4 bases and the V segment lost 6 bases, leaving 14 bases of the junction unmatched. Per germline, CDR1 SGDLS and CDR2 YYNGEE. This CDR3 spans 17 amino acids. DNA of the CDR3: TGTGCCAGCAAGAGGGCCGAAGGGACAGGCCTCACCGGGGAGCTGTTTTTT. Translation gives CASKRAEGTGLTGELFF.

This chain joins TRBV29-1 and TRBJ2-2; 9 nucleotides align to TRBD2. CDR3 length: 13 amino acids. Unmatched junction bases numbered 6, after V lost 0 bases and J lost 13 bases. Germline values: CDR1 SQVTM, CDR2 ANQGSEA. The CDR3 nucleotides read TGCAGCGTTGAAGATGAGTCTAGCGGGATGCTGTTTTTT. This translates into CSVEDESSGMLFF.

The chain employs TRBV12-3 or TRBV12-4 and TRBJ2-5; 7 bases fit TRBD1. The trim removed 4 bases at V and 3 bases at J, leaving 8 bases unmatched. This CDR3 has 15 residues. The chain's CDR3 is CASSSLTGTEETQYF. DNA of the CDR3: TGTGCCAGCAGTTCCCTGACTGGGACAGAAGAGACCCAGTACTTC.

J is TRBJ1-1 and V is TRBV29-1; D remains ambiguous. This CDR3 has 12 amino acids. V lost 0 bases, J lost 4 bases, and 6 bases lay in between. Germline CDR1 is SQVTM and CDR2 is ANQGSEA. The CDR3 protein is CSVEEGITEAFF. CDR3 DNA sequence: TGCAGCGTTGAAGAGGGTATCACTGAAGCTTTCTTT.